This T cell receptor (beta chain) derives from a study of blood T cell repertoires in COVID-19. Looking at the study overall: T cells, B-cell-depleted T cells, or PBMCs provided the cDNA or gDNA that served as material.

Germline V gene data show CDR1 as SNHLY and CDR2 as FYNNEI. V gave up 2 bases and J gave up 1 base, with 11 bases separating them. The CDR3 contains 15 residues. In the original processing: Reference gene primer amplification in the assay estimated nucleated cell counts. Sequencing was performed with immunoSEQ multiplex PCR; in TCRdb, only in-frame clones are kept and a portion is missing. That table gives V, J and clone size, and the DNA gave D and trimming. The sample gives fewer than 250,000 clones, roughly 84% of which show up once; 6.8% is in the top ten. The sample comprised PBMCs or T cells enriched from blood (not recorded which). The gene calls are TRBV2 and TRBJ1-2; D may be TRBD1 (5 bases). This clonotype originated in a woman between 40 and 50 years old who had recovered from COVID-19. In DNA, the CDR3 is TGTGCCAGCAGTGAAATGTATCAGGGTAACTATGGCTACACCTTC. Translating it yields CASSEMYQGNYGYTF.